This T cell receptor (beta chain) was recovered during a study of spatial heterogeneity in lung cancer. This clonotype was seen many times. TCRdb processed the 5' RACE reads anew with MiXCR; each CDR3 protein has one entry. The sample yields tens of thousands of distinct CDR3 sequences, around 5.5% seen once. Regarding time point: sample taken at primary tumor resection. Unsorted whole RNA samples from tumor, nontumor lung or frozen PBMC were sequenced. The approximately 67 donors had untreated early-stage non-small cell lung cancer. This clonotype was obtained from a female donor with early-stage non-small cell lung cancer. Sequenced here: PBMCs, sampled at surgery.

The CDR3 sequence is CASSESSGIKYF. The DNA for the CDR3 is TGCGCCAGCAGTGAGTCTAGCGGGATAAAGTACTTC. This chain links TRBV10-1 with TRBJ2-7; 8 bases align to TRBD2. From germline, CDR1 is WNHNN and CDR2 SYGVQD (reference sequence). With V trimmed by 0 bases and J by 11 bases, 3 bases remained unmatched. The length of the CDR3 is 12 residues.